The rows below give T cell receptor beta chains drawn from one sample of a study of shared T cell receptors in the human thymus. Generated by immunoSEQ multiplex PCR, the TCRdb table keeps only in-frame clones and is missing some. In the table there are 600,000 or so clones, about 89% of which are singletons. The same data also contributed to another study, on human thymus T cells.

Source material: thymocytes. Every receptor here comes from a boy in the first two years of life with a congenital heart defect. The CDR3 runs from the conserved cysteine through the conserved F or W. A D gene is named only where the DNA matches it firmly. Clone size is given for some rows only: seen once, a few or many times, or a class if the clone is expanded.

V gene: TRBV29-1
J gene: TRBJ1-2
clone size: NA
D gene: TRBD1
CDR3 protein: CSVLIPGQGAGYTF
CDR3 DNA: TGCAGCGTTCTCATACCGGGACAGGGCGCCGGCTACACCTTC

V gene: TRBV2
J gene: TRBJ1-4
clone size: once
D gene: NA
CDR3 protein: CASNGGRGMGNEKLFF
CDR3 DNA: TGTGCCAGCAACGGCGGCAGGGGAATGGGAAATGAAAAACTGTTTTTT

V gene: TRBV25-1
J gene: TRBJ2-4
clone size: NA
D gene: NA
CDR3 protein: CASSETVAKNIQYF
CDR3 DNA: TGTGCCAGCAGTGAAACGGTAGCCAAAAACATTCAGTACTTC

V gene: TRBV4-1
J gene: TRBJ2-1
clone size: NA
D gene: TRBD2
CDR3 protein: CASSPGTSGDESYNEQFF
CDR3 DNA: TGCGCCAGCAGCCCTGGGACTAGCGGGGACGAGTCCTACAATGAGCAGTTCTTC

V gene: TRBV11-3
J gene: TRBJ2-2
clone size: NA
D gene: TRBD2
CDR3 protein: CASSFHTSGTTGELFF
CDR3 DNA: TGTGCCAGCAGCTTCCACACTAGCGGGACCACCGGGGAGCTGTTTTTT

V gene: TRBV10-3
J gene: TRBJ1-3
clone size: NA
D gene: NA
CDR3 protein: CAIKYSGVLSGNTIYF
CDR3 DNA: TGTGCCATCAAGTATTCGGGGGTCCTCTCTGGAAACACCATATATTTT

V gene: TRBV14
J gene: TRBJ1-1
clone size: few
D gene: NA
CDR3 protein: CASSQRLAGADTEAFF
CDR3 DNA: TGTGCCAGCAGCCAACGTCTGGCAGGGGCGGACACTGAAGCTTTCTTT

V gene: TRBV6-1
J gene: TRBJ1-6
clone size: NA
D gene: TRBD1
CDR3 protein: CASSEAGTPGQRNSPLHF
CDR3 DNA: TGTGCCAGCAGTGAAGCAGGCACCCCGGGACAGCGGAATTCACCCCTCCACTTT

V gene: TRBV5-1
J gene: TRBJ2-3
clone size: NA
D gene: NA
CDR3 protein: CASTSTDTQYF
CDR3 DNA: TGCGCCAGCACGAGCACAGATACGCAGTATTTT

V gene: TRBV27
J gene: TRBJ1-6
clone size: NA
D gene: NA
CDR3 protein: CASSPLGGGPAYNSPLHF
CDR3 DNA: TGTGCCAGCAGTCCATTAGGGGGGGGGCCCGCTTATAATTCACCCCTCCACTTT

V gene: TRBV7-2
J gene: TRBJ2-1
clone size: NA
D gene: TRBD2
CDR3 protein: CASSPYGLAGRVSYNEQFF
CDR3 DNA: TGTGCCAGCAGCCCGTATGGACTAGCGGGACGCGTCTCCTACAATGAGCAGTTCTTC

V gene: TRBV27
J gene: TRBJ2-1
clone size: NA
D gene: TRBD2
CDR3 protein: CASSFSGTAYNEQFF
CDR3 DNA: TGTGCCAGCAGTTTCAGCGGGACTGCCTACAATGAGCAGTTCTTC

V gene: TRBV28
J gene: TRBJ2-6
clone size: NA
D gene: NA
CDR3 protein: CASSGPSGANVLTF
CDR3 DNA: TGTGCCAGCAGTGGCCCCTCTGGGGCCAACGTCCTGACTTTC

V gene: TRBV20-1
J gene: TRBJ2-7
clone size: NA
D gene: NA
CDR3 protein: CSARDPDEQYF
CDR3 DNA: TGCAGTGCTAGAGATCCGGACGAGCAGTACTTC

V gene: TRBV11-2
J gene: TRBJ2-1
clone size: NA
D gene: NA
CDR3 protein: CASSPWGENEQFF
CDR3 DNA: TGTGCCAGCAGCCCCTGGGGCGAGAATGAGCAGTTCTTC

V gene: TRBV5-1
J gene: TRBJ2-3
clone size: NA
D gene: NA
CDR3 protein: CASSLGEGNRQYF
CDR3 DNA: TGCGCCAGCAGCTTGGGCGAGGGCAACAGGCAGTATTTT

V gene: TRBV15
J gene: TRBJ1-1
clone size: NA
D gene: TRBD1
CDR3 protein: CATSRDSWIGQGGTEAFF
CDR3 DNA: TGTGCCACCAGCAGAGATTCTTGGATCGGACAGGGAGGAACTGAAGCTTTCTTT

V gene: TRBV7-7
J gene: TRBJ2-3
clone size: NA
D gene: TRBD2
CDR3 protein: CASSRAGKATDTQYF
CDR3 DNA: TGTGCCAGCAGCAGAGCGGGGAAAGCAACAGATACGCAGTATTTT

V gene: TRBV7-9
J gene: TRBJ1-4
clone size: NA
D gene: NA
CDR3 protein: CASSLEPGEKLFF
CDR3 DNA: TGTGCCAGCAGCTTAGAACCGGGAGAAAAACTGTTTTTT

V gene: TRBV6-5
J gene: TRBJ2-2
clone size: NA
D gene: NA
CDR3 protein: CASSYSFTGELFF
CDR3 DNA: TGTGCCAGCAGTTACTCCTTTACCGGGGAGCTGTTTTTT

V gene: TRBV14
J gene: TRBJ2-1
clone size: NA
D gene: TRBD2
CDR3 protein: CASSLEETSGTKEQFF
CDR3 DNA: TGTGCCAGCAGCCTTGAGGAGACTAGCGGAACCAAGGAGCAGTTCTTC

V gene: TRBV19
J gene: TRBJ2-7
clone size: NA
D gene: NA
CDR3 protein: CASSIGTYSSSYEQYF
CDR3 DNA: TGTGCCAGTAGTATCGGGACTTACTCCAGCTCCTACGAGCAGTACTTC

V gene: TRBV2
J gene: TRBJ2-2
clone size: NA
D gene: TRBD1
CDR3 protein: CASSERAGGAGNTGELFF
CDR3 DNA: TGTGCCAGCAGTGAACGGGCAGGGGGCGCGGGTAACACCGGGGAGCTGTTTTTT

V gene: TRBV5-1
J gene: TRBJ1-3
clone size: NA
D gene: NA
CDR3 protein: CASSPGCRGNTIYF
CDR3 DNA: TGCGCCAGCAGTCCCGGGTGCCGAGGAAACACCATATATTTT

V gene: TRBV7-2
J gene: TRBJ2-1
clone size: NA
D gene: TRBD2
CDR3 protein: CASSVSKLAGPNEQFF
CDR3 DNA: TGTGCCAGCAGCGTTAGCAAACTAGCGGGACCGAATGAGCAGTTCTTC

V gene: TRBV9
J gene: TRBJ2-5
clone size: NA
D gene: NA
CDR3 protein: CASSPPSVGGWETQYF
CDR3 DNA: TGTGCCAGCAGCCCCCCCTCCGTTGGGGGCTGGGAGACCCAGTACTTC

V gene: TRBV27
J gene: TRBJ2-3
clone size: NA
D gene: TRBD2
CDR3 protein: CASSPPMMGTNTTDTQYF
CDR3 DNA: TGTGCCAGCAGTCCCCCCATGATGGGGACTAATACCACAGATACGCAGTATTTT

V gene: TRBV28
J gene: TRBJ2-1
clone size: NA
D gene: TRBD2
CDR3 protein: CASSLLAGNEQFF
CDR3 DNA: TGTGCCAGCAGTCTACTAGCGGGGAATGAGCAGTTCTTC

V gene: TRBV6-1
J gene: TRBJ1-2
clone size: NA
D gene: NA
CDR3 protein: CASSDEFRRNGYTF
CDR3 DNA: TGTGCCAGCAGTGACGAGTTTAGGAGAAATGGCTACACCTTC

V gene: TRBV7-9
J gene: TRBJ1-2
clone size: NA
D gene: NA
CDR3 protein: CASSLGRANYGYTF
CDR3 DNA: TGTGCCAGCAGCTTGGGCAGGGCTAACTATGGCTACACCTTC

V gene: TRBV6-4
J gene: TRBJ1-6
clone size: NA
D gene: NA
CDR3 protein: CASTPEASPNSPLHF
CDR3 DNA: TGTGCCAGCACCCCGGAAGCGTCACCTAATTCACCCCTCCACTTT

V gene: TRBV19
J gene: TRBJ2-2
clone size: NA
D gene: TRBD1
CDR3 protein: CASSMGDRVTTGELFF
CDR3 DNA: TGTGCCAGTAGTATGGGGGACAGGGTGACCACCGGGGAGCTGTTTTTT